This T cell receptor (beta chain) appears in the sequencing data of a study of beta chain features in type 1 diabetes. Note on this clone: Its antigen is unknown.

The investigators reverse transcribed all of the isolated RNA, so they sequenced expressed TCRB transcripts. The data were produced by immunoSEQ multiplex PCR, yet TCRdb's version contains in-frame clones alone and is incomplete. The data contain around 150,000 clones, approximately 62% of them singletons. Study outcomes and limitations: Type 1 diabetes patients showed a moderate but significant shortening of TCRB CDR3s in all four CD4+ subsets.

The junction had 9 bases not matched to a gene; V was cut back by 1 base and J by 8 bases. CDR3 size: 16 residues. CDR1 is MGHRA and CDR2 is YSYEKL in the germline V gene. What was sequenced was naive CD4+ T cells from blood. This chain connects TRBV4-1 to TRBJ2-1; TRBD1 matches at 9 bases. This TCR was sampled from a man aged 25 to 40 with type 1 diabetes. DNA for the CDR3: TGCGCCAGCAGCCAAGCGGCGACCGGGACAGGGCATGAGCAGTTCTTC. Its translation: CASSQAATGTGHEQFF.